In this sample, the clone carrying this T cell receptor (beta chain) turned up many times. The data were taken from a study of type 1 and type 2 diabetes patients. Genomic DNA was the PCR template. Amplification of the beta chain CDR3 used 30 forward and 13 reverse multiplex primers. Using its own MiXCR run on the multiplex PCR reads, TCRdb lists one record per CDR3 protein. The sample includes fewer than 300,000 distinct CDR3 sequences, around 47% seen only once; the top ten take roughly an eighth. The sequence was collected from a man aged 18-30 years with type 2 diabetes. Sequencing was done on a sample of peripheral blood mononuclear cells (PBMCs).

CDR3 sequence (DNA): TGTGCCTGTTTCATGAACACTGAAGCTTTCTTT. Translated, it gives CACFMNTEAFF. The chain carries TRBV30 and TRBJ1-1; D unresolved. The germline V gene has CDR1 GTSNPN and CDR2 SVGIG (reference sequence). The CDR3 totals 11 residues. V was cut by 6 bases and J by 0 bases, with 5 bases left in between. Full variable domain (outside the CDR3, taken from reference TRBV30 and TRBJ1-1): SQTIHQWPATLVQPVGSPLSLECTVEGTSNPNLYWYRQAAGRGLQLLFYSVGIGQISSEVPQNLSASRPQDRQFILSSKKLLLSDSGFYLCACFMNTEAFFGQGTRLTVV.